This TCR beta chain appears in the sequencing data of a study of blood T cell repertoires in COVID-19. Study-level information: Donors in the United States, Italy and Spain gave samples during acute or convalescent COVID-19.

Donors in Cohort 3 who had recovered were those with two negative PCRs, healthcare professional clearance, or resolution of their symptoms. In the original workflow: Reference gene primer amplification yielded estimated nucleated cell counts. Profiling relied on immunoSEQ multiplex PCR, and the TCRdb table lists in-frame clones only, not all of them. The V and J calls and the clone size are those of that table, but D and trimming were determined from the DNA. This sample has 250,000 to 300,000 clones, with approximately 89% found just once. Sequencing was carried out using PBMCs or T cells enriched from blood (not recorded which). The clonotype originates from an older woman who had recovered from COVID-19.

The CDR3 loop reads CASSFVTGEAFF. DNA of the CDR3: TGTGCCAGCAGCTTCGTCACCGGTGAAGCTTTCTTT. The chain links TRBV7-9 to TRBJ1-1; D is uncertain. Trimming removed 3 bases from V and 7 bases from J, with 9 bases in between. Germline V CDR1 and CDR2: SEHNR, FQNEAQ (reference sequence). This CDR3 region has 12 residues.